This TCR beta chain comes out of a study of blood T cell repertoires in COVID-19. Study-level information: T cells, B-cell-depleted T cells, or PBMCs supplied cDNA or gDNA.

Followed longitudinally, the Seattle patients had been enrolled during active infection. CDR1 and CDR2 (germline): MRHNA, SNTAGT. The ends were cut back, 1 base at V and 1 base at J, with 25 bases in the middle. The CDR3 extends over 20 amino acids. Original handling: Estimates of nucleated cell counts were drawn from the amplification of reference gene primers. Produced via immunoSEQ multiplex PCR; TCRdb's table is partial and in-frame only. The DNA gave D and trimming, while V, J and clone size come from that table. This table has about 180,000 clones, over 70% appearing once. The specimen was peripheral blood. V is TRBV6-4 and J is TRBJ1-1, with D unclear. The origin of this receptor is a woman aged 40 to 49 with COVID-19, enrolled during active disease. The CDR3 sequence: CASSDYPWARPHSGNTEAFF. CDR3 bases: TGTGCCAGCAGTGACTATCCGTGGGCTCGCCCCCATTCCGGGAACACTGAAGCTTTCTTT.